Sequencing of this T cell receptor beta chain was carried out in a study of T cells expressing NK-cell markers. On the study more broadly: HCMV serostatus: seven of eight sequenced donors positive, one negative.

TCRdb reprocessed the 5' RACE reads and reports one entry per CDR3 protein, with no DNA. The sample totals about 400,000 distinct CDR3 sequences. Germline values: CDR1 SGHAT, CDR2 FQNNGV. The CDR3 sequence is 15 residues long. Material: blood T cells: a sorted CD56 or NKG2C T cell subset, CD4+ or CD8+ T cells, or bulk PBMC T cells (not recorded which). This rearrangement joins TRBV11-2 to TRBJ2-1; the D call from TCRdb, TRBD2, cannot be confirmed without DNA. This TCR was recovered from a woman aged 45-65 years in good health. CDR3 region: CASSQGLRGYNEQFF.